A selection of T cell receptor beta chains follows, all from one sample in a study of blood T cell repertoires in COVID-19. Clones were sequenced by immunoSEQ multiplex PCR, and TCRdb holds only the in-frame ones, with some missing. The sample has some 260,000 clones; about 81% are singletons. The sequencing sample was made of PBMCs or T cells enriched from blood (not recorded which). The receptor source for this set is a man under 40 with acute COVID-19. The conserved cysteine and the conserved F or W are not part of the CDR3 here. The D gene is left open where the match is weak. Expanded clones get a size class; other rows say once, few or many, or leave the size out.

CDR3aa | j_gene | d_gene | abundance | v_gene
AIRGTSGSDNEQF | TRBJ2-1 | TRBD2 | once | TRBV10-3
ASSSRPRGNTEAF | TRBJ1-1 | . | . | TRBV5-6
ASSNSGGYNEQF | TRBJ2-1 | . | . | TRBV10-1
ASSTDRVGTEAF | TRBJ1-1 | TRBD1 | . | TRBV19
ASSQELGAPLH | TRBJ1-6 | . | . | TRBV4-3
ASSRGQGKGEKLF | TRBJ1-4 | TRBD1 | . | TRBV11-3
ASSLTGGWVAF | TRBJ1-1 | . | few | TRBV27
AWNGDFLSNLV | TRBJ2-1 | . | . | TRBV30
ASSLLGGASYYGYT | TRBJ1-2 | . | . | TRBV28
ATSDGGQGNEKLF | TRBJ1-4 | TRBD1 | few | TRBV24-1
ATSDITGSDTQY | TRBJ2-3 | . | . | TRBV24-1
ASSAPTANTGELF | TRBJ2-2 | . | once | TRBV9
ASSFIGLGELYNEQF | TRBJ2-1 | . | . | TRBV27
ASRPGQGKPSYNSPLH | TRBJ1-6 | TRBD1 | few | TRBV2
ASSLKGGPGELF | TRBJ2-2 | TRBD1 | . | TRBV11-2
ASRTGWYTEAF | TRBJ1-1 | TRBD1 | once | TRBV12-3/TRBV12-4
ASIEANTEAF | TRBJ1-1 | . | . | TRBV28
ASSLDRETVRSAPLH | TRBJ1-6 | . | . | TRBV5-1
ASLLGQDNSPLH | TRBJ1-6 | TRBD1 | . | TRBV6-5
ASSSSVVTEAF | TRBJ1-1 | . | . | TRBV12-3/TRBV12-4
ASSLGLAGGETQY | TRBJ2-5 | TRBD2 | . | TRBV6-2/TRBV6-3
ASSITGSPGGPQH | TRBJ1-5 | . | . | TRBV19
ASSLMAESSGGTIY | TRBJ1-3 | . | . | TRBV5-1
AWWATSGSSYNEQF | TRBJ2-1 | TRBD2 | once | TRBV30
ASSMDRFRELF | TRBJ2-2 | TRBD1 | . | TRBV19
ASSQEVPRQPQH | TRBJ1-5 | . | . | TRBV4-1
ASSLGRGTDQPQH | TRBJ1-5 | . | . | TRBV7-6
ASTYSWADRAKNIQY | TRBJ2-4 | . | . | TRBV5-5
ASSLGGAYGEQF | TRBJ2-1 | TRBD2 | . | TRBV5-1